One T cell receptor beta chain is described in this entry. Its antigen is unknown. The read halts 3 residues ahead of the CDR3 end, with the missing end drawn from the germline J gene. This sample was taken from a study of T cells in women clearing cervical HPV infection. Germline values: CDR1 SGHTA, CDR2 FQGTGA. The CDR3 loop spans 15 amino acids. Trimming cost V 3 bases and J 6 bases; bases outside gene matches: 4. Study-wide results and limits: T-cell numbers per sample were unknown and may explain richness differences. CIN3+ cases had significantly higher TCR richness than controls; evenness did not differ.

Sequencing used immunoSEQ multiplex PCR; TCRdb keeps in-frame clones, though not all of them. In all, the sample yields 15,000 or so clones. The chain carries TRBV7-3 and TRBJ2-1, with 11 bases identical to TRBD2. The TCR sequence derives from a woman aged 18 to 75 with a cervical HPV16 infection that either progressed to CIN3+ or cleared (not recorded which). The sample comprised blood buffy coat. CDR3 DNA (partial): TGTGCCAGCAGCTTTTCCCTAGCGGGGGGCAATGAG. It encodes CASSFSLAGGNE. The full CDR3 protein is CASSFSLAGGNEQFF.